These 2 T cell receptor beta chains were sequenced from one sample in a study of OX40 agonist ivuxolimab in advanced cancers. Produced via immunoSEQ multiplex PCR; TCRdb's table is partial and in-frame only. Here the sample spans roughly 71,000 clones, about nine tenths being singletons. The input for sequencing was CD4+ or CD8+ T cells sorted from blood, taken in a trial of the OX40 agonist ivuxolimab. All receptors come from an adult with an advanced solid tumor such as melanoma, head and neck, liver or kidney cancer.

The rearrangement joins TRBV19 to TRBJ2-5; D gene unclear. The germline V gene encodes CDR1 LNHDA and CDR2 SQIVND (reference sequence). Trimming cost V 4 bases and J 3 bases, with 6 bases left between them. The CDR3 extends over 12 amino acids. CDR3 region: CASSNTEETQYF. Written as DNA, the CDR3 is TGTGCCAGTAGTAACACCGAAGAGACCCAGTACTTC.

The CDR3 DNA reads as TGTGCCAGCAGTCCGACTAGTACGGCTGAGCAGTTCTTC. It is translated as CASSPTSTAEQFF. V and J are TRBV27 and TRBJ2-1; D possibly corresponds to TRBD2 (6 bases). Germline-derived CDR1 and CDR2 are MNHEY and SMNVEV (reference sequence). The V end was cut by 5 bases, the J end by 9 bases, with 14 bases between. The CDR3 totals 13 residues.